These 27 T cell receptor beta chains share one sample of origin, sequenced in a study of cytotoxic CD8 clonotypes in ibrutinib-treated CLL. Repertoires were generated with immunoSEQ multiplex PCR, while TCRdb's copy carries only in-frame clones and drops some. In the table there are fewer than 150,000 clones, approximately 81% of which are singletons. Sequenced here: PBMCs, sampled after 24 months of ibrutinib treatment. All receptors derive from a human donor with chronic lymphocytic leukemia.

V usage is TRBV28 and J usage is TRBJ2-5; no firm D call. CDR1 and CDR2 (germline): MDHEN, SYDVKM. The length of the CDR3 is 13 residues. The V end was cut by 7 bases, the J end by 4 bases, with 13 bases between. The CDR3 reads CASTVGMTETQYF. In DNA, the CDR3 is TGTGCCAGCACTGTGGGGATGACAGAGACCCAGTACTTC.

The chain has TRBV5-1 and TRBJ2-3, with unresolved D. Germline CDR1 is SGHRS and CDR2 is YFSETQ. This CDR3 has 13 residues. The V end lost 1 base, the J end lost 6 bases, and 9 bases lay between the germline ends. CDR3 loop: CASSLSLLDTQYF. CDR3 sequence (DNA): TGCGCCAGCAGCTTGAGCCTTCTCGATACGCAGTATTTT.

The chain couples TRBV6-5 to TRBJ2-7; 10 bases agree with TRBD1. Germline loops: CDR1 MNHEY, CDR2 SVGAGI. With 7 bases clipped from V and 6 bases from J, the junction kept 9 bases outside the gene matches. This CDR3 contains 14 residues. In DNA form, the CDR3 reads TGTGCCAGCAATCAAGGAGGACAGGGGGGCGAGCAGTACTTC. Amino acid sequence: CASNQGGQGGEQYF.

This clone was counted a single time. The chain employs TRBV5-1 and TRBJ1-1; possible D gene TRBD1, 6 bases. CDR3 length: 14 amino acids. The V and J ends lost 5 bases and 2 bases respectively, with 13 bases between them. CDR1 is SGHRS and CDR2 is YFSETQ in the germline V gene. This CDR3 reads CASREDSANTEAFF. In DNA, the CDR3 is TGCGCCAGCAGAGAGGACAGCGCTAACACTGAAGCTTTCTTT.

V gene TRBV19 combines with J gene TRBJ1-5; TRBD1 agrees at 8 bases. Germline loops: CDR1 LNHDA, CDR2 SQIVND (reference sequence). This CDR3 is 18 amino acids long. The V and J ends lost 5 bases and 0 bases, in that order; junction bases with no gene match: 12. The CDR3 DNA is TGTGCCAGTAGTGGGTATGGGACAGGTGATTCTAGCAATCAGCCCCAGCATTTT. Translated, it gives CASSGYGTGDSSNQPQHF.

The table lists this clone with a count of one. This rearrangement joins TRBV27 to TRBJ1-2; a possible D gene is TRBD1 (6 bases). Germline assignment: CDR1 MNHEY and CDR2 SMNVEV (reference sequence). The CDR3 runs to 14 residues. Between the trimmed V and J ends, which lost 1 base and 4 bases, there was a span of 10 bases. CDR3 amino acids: CASSLFGRGYGYTF. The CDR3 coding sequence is TGTGCCAGCAGTTTATTTGGCAGGGGCTATGGCTACACCTTC.

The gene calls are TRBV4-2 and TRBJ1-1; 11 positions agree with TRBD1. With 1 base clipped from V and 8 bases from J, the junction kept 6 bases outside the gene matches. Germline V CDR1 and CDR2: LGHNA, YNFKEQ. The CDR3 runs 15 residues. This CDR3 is CASSQVSRDRGEAFF. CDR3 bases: TGTGCCAGCAGCCAAGTATCCCGGGACAGGGGGGAAGCTTTCTTT.

Written as DNA, the CDR3 is TGCGCCAGCAGCCCCAAGACAGGGGGGACTGAAGCTTTCTTT. It specifies CASSPKTGGTEAFF. The chain joins TRBV4-1 to TRBJ1-1; TRBD1 aligns across 9 bases. The trim removed 4 bases at V and 5 bases at J, leaving 5 bases unmatched. Germline V gives CDR1 MGHRA, CDR2 YSYEKL. The CDR3 totals 14 residues.

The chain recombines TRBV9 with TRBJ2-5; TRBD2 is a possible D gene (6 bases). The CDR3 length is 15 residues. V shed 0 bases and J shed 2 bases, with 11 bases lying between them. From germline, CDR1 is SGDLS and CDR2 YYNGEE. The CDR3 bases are TGTGCCAGCAGCGTAGGGGGGGATCCTCAAGAGACCCAGTACTTC. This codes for CASSVGGDPQETQYF.

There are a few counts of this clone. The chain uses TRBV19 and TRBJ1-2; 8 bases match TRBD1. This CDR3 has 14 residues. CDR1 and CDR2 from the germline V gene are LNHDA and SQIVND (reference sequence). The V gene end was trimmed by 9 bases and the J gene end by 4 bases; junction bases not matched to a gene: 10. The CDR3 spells CASEGRRGLYGYTF. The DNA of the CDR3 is TGTGCCAGCGAGGGCCGCAGGGGGCTCTATGGCTACACCTTC. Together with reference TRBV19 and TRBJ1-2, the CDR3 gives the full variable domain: DGGITQSPKYLFRKEGQNVTLSCEQNLNHDAMYWYRQDPGQGLRLIYYSQIVNDFQKGDIAEGYSVSREKKESFPLTVTSAQKNPTAFYLCASEGRRGLYGYTFGSGTRLTVV.

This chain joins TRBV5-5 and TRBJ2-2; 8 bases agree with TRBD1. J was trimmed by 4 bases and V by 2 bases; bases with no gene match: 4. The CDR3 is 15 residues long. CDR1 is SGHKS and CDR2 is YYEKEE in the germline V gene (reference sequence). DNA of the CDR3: TGTGCCAGCAGCTTTTCAGGGGGCGTCACCGGGGAGCTGTTTTTT. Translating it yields CASSFSGGVTGELFF.

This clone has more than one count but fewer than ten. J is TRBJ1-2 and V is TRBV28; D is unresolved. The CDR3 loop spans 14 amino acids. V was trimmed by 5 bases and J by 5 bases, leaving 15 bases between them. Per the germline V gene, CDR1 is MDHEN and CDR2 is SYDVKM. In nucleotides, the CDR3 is TGTGCCAGCAGTCTCCAGGTTCGGAGGTATGGCTACACCTTC. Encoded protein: CASSLQVRRYGYTF.

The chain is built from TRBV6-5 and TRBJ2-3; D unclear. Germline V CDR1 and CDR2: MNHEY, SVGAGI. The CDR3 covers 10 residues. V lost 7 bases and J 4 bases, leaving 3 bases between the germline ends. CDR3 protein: CASIADTQYF. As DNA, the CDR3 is TGTGCCAGCATTGCAGATACGCAGTATTTT.

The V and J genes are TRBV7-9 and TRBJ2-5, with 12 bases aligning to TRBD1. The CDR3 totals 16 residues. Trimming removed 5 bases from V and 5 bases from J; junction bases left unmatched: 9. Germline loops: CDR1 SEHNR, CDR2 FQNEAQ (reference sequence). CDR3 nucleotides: TGTGCCAGCAGCGTAGGAGGGACAGGGGGCCGGGAGACCCAGTACTTC. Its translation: CASSVGGTGGRETQYF.

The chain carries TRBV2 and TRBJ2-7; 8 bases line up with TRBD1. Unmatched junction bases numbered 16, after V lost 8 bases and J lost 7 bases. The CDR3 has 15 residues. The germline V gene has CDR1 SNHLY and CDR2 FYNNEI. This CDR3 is CASVLRTGRLEEQYF. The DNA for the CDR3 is TGTGCCAGCGTCTTAAGGACAGGGCGGTTAGAAGAGCAGTACTTC.

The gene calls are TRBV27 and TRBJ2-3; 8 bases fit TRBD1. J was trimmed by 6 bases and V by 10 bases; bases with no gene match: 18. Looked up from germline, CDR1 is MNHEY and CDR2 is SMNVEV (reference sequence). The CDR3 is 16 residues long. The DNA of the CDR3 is TGTGCCACAACAAGGTGGACAGGGACCCGGGAGGATACGCAGTATTTT. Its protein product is CATTRWTGTREDTQYF.

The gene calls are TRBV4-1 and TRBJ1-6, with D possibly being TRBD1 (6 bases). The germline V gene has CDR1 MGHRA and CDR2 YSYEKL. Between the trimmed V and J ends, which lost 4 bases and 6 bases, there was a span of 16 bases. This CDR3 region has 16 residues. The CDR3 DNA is TGCGCCAGCAGCCCCACAGTTTTAGGGGGTAATTCACCCCTCCACTTT. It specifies CASSPTVLGGNSPLHF.

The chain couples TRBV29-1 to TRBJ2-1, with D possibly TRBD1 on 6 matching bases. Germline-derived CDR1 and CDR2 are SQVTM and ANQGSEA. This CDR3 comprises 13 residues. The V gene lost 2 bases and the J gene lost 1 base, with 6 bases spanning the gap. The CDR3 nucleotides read TGCAGCGTTGAAAGGGGGTCCTACAATGAGCAGTTCTTC. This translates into CSVERGSYNEQFF.

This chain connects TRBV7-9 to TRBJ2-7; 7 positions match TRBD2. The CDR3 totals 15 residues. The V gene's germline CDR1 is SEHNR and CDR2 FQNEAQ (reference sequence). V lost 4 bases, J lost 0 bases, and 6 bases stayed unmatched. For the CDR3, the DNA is TGTGCCAGCAGCTCCCCCCGCGGGAGCTCCTACGAGCAGTACTTC. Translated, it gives CASSSPRGSSYEQYF.

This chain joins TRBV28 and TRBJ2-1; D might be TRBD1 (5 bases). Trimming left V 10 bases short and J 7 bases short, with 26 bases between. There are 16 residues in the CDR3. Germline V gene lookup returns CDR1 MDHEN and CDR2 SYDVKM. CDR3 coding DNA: TGTGCCACCGCAGGGCGCGAGGCCCGAAGGGTAAATGAGCAGTTCTTC. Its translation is CATAGREARRVNEQFF.

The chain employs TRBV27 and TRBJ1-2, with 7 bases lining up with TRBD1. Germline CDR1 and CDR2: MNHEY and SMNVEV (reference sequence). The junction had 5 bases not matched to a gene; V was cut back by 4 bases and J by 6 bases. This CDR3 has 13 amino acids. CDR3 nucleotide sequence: TGTGCCAGCAGTTCGACAGGGAGGGATGGCTACACCTTC. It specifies CASSSTGRDGYTF.

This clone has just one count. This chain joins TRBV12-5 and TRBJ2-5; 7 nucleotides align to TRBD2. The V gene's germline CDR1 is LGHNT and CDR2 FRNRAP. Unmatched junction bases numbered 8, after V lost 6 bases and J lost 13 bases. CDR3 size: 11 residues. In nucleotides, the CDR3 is TGTGCTAGTGGCCCCGGGCGGGAGCGGTACTTC. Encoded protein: CASGPGRERYF.

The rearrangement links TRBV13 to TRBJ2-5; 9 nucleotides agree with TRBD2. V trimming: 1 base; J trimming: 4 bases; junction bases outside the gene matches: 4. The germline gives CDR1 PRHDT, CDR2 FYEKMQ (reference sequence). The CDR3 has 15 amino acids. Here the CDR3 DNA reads TGTGCCAGCAGCTTAGAGATAGCGGGGGTAGAGACCCAGTACTTC. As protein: CASSLEIAGVETQYF. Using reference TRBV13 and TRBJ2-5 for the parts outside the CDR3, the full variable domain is AAGVIQSPRHLIKEKRETATLKCYPIPRHDTVYWYQQGPGQDPQFLISFYEKMQSDKGSIPDRFSAQQFSDYHSELNMSSLELGDSALYFCASSLEIAGVETQYFGPGTRLLVL.

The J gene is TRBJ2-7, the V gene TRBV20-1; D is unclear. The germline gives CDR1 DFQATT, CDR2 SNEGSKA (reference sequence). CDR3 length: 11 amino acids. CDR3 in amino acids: CSTGLLYEQYF. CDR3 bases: TGCAGCACCGGGCTCCTTTACGAGCAGTACTTC.

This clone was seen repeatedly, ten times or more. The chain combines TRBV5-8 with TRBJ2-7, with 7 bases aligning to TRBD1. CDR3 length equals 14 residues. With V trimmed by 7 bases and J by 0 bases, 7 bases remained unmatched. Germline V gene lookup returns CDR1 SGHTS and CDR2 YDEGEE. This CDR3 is CASSPSGGSYEQYF. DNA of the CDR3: TGTGCCAGCTCACCTTCAGGGGGCTCCTACGAGCAGTACTTC.

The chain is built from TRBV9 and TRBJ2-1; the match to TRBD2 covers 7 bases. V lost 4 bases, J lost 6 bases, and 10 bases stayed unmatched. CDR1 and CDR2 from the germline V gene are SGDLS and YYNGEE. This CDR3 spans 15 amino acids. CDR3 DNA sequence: TGTGCCAGCAGCCTCGGACTAGGCGGGGCCAATGAGCAGTTCTTC. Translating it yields CASSLGLGGANEQFF.

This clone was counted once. CDR3 sequence reads: CASIRDLGANTEAFF. The CDR3 coding sequence is TGTGCCAGCATTCGTGACTTGGGTGCGAACACTGAAGCTTTCTTT. The rearrangement links TRBV6-1 to TRBJ1-1; D unresolved. V was shortened by 7 bases and J by 1 base, with 16 bases between the two germline ends. This CDR3 is 15 amino acids long. The germline gives CDR1 MNHNS, CDR2 SASEGT.